This T cell receptor (beta chain) is from a study of T cells after yellow fever vaccination. Findings and limits, study-wide: The secondary response peaked faster, at day 5 versus 15, but was weaker. Within FACS-sorted repertoires, abundant clonotypes contaminating from the bulk population could be present.

A 5'RACE template-switching step, the method used to make TCR cDNA, added a universal primer site and UMIs. TCRdb reanalysed the 5' RACE reads using MiXCR and keeps one entry per CDR3 protein. This table holds approximately 140,000 distinct CDR3 sequences, 6.5% to 8.5% found once. Germline CDR1 WSHSY, CDR2 SAAADI. This CDR3 contains 13 residues. V was pared by 4 bases and J by 5 bases, with 8 bases between. The table lists this clonotype with many counts. Its antigen is undetermined. The sequence came from a man aged 25 to 40 who received the YFV17D yellow fever vaccine. This rearrangement joins TRBV10-2 to TRBJ2-2; unclear D gene. The material was CD4+ T cells sorted from PBMCs, obtained 5 days after the yellow fever booster vaccination. The CDR3 reads CASSGFETGELFF. CDR3 in DNA: TGCGCCAGCAGTGGTTTCGAGACCGGGGAGCTGTTTTTT.